This T cell receptor (beta chain) stems from a study of blood T cell repertoires in COVID-19 (TCRdb year 2020). Regarding the complete study: Samples covering the acute and convalescent phases of COVID-19 were provided by collaborators in the United States, Italy and Spain. Where available, HLA class I and class II types were taken from metadata supplied by the sample provider and were not determined by assay-based typing. The prospective study material was composed of cDNA or gDNA derived from T cells, B-cell-depleted T cells, or PBMCs. The repertoires were released in a freely available public database meant as a resource for research on the immune response to SARS-CoV-2. The samples were drawn from two sources: the first 160 participants of the ongoing ImmuneRACE study, and approximately 1,300 subjects contributed by 6 global collaborators. The dataset comprised deeply sampled blood TCRbeta repertoires from subjects exposed to, actively infected with, or recovered from COVID-19. Sample metadata almost always included a de-identified subject ID, COVID-19 status, age in years and sex. Study-wide conclusions, independent of this receptor: The amount of clinical and demographic metadata varied by source and participant and was provided uncurated.

TCRbeta CDR3 regions were amplified from genomic DNA by means of the immunoSEQ Assay, a bias-controlled multiplex PCR. The original methods were these. Within the assay, amplification of reference gene primers was used to estimate how many nucleated cells each sample contained. To quantify the absolute abundance of each unique TCRbeta CDR3 rearrangement, sequence reads were collapsed and filtered. For each sample, productive Simpson clonality was calculated as the square root of Simpson's diversity index over productive rearrangements. In TCRdb, the immuneACCESS table is reduced to in-frame sequences with V and J assigned. These tables do not hold every clone; where another copy was compared, an unresolved V gene accounts for under half, and the others remain unexplained. That table supplies the V and J calls and clone size; D and trimming were determined from the DNA. The sample table contains roughly 430,000 clones; only one count was recorded for around 90% of them. The ten largest clones add up to over 2% of the sample.

CDR1 and CDR2 are read off the germline V gene (reference sequence) as SGHNT and YYREEE. The CDR3 measures 14 amino acids from cysteine to phenylalanine. Of all the DNA, just the CDR3 is kept, 42 bases in frame from base 1. Unmatched junction bases come to 4, with V trimmed by 5 bases and J by 5 bases. Comments on this clone: What antigen it recognizes has not been identified. Nothing much larger sits one base from this clone, and base qualities are not available.

Enrolling through a virtual design, the prospective study's participants ranged in age from roughly 18 to 100 years and lived across approximately 25 United States geographic areas. In the prospective study, participants were assigned to cohorts based on the clinical history participants reported in a screening survey and a study questionnaire. Mobile phlebotomists in the prospective study collected whole blood, serum and a nasopharyngeal or oropharyngeal swab from every participant. Participants in the prospective study had the option to provide additional blood draws and questionnaires over a roughly 2-month period. Blood samples from the prospective study were shipped frozen or at room temperature prior to DNA extraction.

The sample taken for sequencing was PBMCs or T cells enriched from blood (not recorded which). The chain joins TRBV5-4 to TRBJ1-4, with 9 middle bases fitting TRBD1. The receptor's source is a woman between 35 and 50 years old with acute COVID-19. The CDR3: CASSRGQGNEKLFF. The bases are TGTGCCAGCAGTAGGGGACAGGGAAATGAAAAACTGTTTTTT.